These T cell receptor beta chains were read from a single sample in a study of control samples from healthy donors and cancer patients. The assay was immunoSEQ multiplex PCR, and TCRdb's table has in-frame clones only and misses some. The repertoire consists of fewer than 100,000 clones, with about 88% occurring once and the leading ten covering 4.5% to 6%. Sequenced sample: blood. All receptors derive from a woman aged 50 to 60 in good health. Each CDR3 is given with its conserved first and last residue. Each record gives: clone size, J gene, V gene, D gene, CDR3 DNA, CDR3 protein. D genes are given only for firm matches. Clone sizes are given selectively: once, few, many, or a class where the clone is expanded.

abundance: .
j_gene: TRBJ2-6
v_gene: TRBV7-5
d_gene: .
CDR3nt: TGTGCCAGAAGCAACTGGGGGGGGACTGGGGCCAACGTCCTGACTTTC
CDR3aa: CARSNWGGTGANVLTF

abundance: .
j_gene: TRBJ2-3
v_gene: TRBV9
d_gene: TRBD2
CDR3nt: TGTGCCAGCAGCGGAGGGAGGACTAGCGGGAGCACAGATACGCAGTATTTT
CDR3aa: CASSGGRTSGSTDTQYF

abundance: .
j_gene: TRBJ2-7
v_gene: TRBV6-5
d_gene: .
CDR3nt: TGTGCCAGCAGATCAGGGTCCTACGAGCAGTACTTC
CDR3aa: CASRSGSYEQYF

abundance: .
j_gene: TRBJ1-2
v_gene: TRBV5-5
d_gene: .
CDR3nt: TGTGCCAGCAGCTTCGGTGGGGACGGCTACACCTTC
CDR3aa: CASSFGGDGYTF

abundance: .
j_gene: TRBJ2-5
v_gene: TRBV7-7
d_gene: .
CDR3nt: TGTGCCAGCAGCTTAGATTCTGTGACCCAGTACTTC
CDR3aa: CASSLDSVTQYF

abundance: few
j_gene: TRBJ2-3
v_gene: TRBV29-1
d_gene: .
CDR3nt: TGCAGCGTTGGCGATACGCAGTATTTT
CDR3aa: CSVGDTQYF

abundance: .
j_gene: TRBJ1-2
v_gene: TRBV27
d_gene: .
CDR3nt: TGTGCCAGCAGTTTATTGGGGGAAGCTGGTGGCTACACCTTC
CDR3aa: CASSLLGEAGGYTF

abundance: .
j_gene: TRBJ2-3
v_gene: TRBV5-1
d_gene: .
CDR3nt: TGCGCCAGCAGTGCTGTATCGGGGACAGATACGCAGTATTTT
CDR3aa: CASSAVSGTDTQYF

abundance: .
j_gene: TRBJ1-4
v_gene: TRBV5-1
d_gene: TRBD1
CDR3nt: TGCGCCAGCAAGGGACAGTCCCAAGATGAAAAACTGTTTTTT
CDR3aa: CASKGQSQDEKLFF

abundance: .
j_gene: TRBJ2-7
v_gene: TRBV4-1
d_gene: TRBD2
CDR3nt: TGCGCCAGCAGCCAAGGGCTAGCGGTTTCATACGAGCAGTACTTC
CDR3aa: CASSQGLAVSYEQYF

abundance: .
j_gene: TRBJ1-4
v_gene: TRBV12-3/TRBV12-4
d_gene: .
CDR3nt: TGTGCCAGCAGTTTGGGGCCGGATGAAAAACTGTTTTTT
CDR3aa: CASSLGPDEKLFF

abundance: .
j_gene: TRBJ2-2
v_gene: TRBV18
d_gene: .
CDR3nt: TGTGCCAGCTCCATGAGAGACAGGAGGAACACCGGGGAGCTGTTTTTT
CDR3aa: CASSMRDRRNTGELFF

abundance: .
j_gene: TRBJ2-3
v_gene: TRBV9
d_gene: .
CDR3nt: TGTGCCAGCAGCGTAGAGCTTCATTCGGATACGCAGTATTTT
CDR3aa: CASSVELHSDTQYF

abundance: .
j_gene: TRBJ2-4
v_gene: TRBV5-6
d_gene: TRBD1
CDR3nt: TGTGCCAGCAGCGTGACCGGGACAGGGGAAAACATTCAGTACTTC
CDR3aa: CASSVTGTGENIQYF

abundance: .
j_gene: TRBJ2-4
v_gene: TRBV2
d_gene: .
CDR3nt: TGTGCCAGCAGCGCCAGCAGCGGAAACATTCAGTACTTC
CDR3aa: CASSASSGNIQYF

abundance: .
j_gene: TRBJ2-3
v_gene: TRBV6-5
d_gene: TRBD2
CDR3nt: TGTGCCAGCAGGGAGACTAGCGGGGTGGCGGATACGCAGTATTTT
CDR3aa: CASRETSGVADTQYF

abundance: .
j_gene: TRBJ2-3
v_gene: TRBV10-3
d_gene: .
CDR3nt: TGTGCCATCAGCGATCGGACAGCTAGCACAGATACGCAGTATTTT
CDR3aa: CAISDRTASTDTQYF

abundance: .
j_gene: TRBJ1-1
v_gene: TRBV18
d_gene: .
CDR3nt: TGTGCCAGCTCACGGGCCCCTGGGCAGAGCACTGAAGCTTTCTTT
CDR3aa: CASSRAPGQSTEAFF

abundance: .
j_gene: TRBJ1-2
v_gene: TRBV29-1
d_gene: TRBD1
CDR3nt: TGCAGCGTTCGAGACAGGGGGAACTATGGCTACACCTTC
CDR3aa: CSVRDRGNYGYTF

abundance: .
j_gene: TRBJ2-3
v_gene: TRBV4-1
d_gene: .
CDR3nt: TGCGCCAGCAGCCAAGATGACACTTATACGCAGTATTTT
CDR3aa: CASSQDDTYTQYF

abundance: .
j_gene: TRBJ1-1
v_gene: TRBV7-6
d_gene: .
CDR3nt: TGTGCCAGCACCGCGGGGGCAGGCACTGAAGCTTTCTTT
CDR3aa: CASTAGAGTEAFF

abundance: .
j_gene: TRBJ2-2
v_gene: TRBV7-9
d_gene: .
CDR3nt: TGTGCCAGCAGCTTATCCTCCAGGGAACGCACCGGGGAGCTGTTTTTT
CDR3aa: CASSLSSRERTGELFF

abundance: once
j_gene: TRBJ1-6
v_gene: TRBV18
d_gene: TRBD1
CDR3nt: TGTGCCAGCTCACCAATCTCACCCGGGACAGGGGGAAATTCACCCCTCCACTTT
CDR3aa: CASSPISPGTGGNSPLHF

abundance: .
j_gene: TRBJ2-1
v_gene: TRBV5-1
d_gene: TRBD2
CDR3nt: TGCGCCAGCAGCAAGGGACTAGCGGGGGCCCGCAATGAGCAGTTCTTC
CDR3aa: CASSKGLAGARNEQFF

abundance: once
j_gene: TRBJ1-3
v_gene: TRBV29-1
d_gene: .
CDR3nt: TGCAGCGTCCAGACTGCCGCAGGGGGAAACACCATATATTTT
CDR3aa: CSVQTAAGGNTIYF

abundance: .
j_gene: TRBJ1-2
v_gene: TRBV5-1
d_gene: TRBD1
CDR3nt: TGCGCCAGCAGCTTGGCCCCGGGACAGCCGGACTACACCTTC
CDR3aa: CASSLAPGQPDYTF

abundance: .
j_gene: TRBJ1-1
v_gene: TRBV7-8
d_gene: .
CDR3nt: TGTGCCAGCAGCTTAGCTGAGGGCTGGGACACTGAAGCTTTCTTT
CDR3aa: CASSLAEGWDTEAFF

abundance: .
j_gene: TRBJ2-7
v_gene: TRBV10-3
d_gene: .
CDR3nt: TGTGCCATCCCTGCTGGATGGACGGATCCCTACGAGCAGTACTTC
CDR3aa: CAIPAGWTDPYEQYF

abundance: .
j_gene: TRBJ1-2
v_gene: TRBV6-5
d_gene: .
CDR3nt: TGTGCCAGCAGCAGGACAGCTGATGGCTACACCTTC
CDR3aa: CASSRTADGYTF

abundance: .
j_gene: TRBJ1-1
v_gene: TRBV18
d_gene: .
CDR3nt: TGTGCCAGCTCACCATCGAGGAAAGCGGTAACTGAAGCTTTCTTT
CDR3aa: CASSPSRKAVTEAFF

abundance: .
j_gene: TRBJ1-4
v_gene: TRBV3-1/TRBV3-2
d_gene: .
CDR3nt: TGTGCCAGCAGCCAAGTGAGCTTAGCTGGCGAAAAACTGTTTTTT
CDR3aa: CASSQVSLAGEKLFF

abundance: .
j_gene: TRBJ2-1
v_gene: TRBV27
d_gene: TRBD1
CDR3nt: TGTGCCAGCAGTTTAGGACAGGCCTACAATGAGCAGTTCTTC
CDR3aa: CASSLGQAYNEQFF

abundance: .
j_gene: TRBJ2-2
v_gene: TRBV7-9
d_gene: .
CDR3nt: TGTGCCAGCAGCTTAATCGCACAGAACACCGGGGAGCTGTTTTTT
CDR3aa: CASSLIAQNTGELFF

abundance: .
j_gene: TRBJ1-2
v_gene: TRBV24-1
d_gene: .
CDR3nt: TGTGCCACCAGTGATATACAGGTTGGCTACACCTTC
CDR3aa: CATSDIQVGYTF

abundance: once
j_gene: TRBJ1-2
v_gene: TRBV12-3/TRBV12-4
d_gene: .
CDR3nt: TGTGCCAGCAGTTTAGGAGATAACTATGGCTACACCTTC
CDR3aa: CASSLGDNYGYTF

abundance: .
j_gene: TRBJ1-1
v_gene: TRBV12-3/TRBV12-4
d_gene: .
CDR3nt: TGTGCCAGCAGTTTTTTTAGAGCACAGCAAGCTTTCTTT
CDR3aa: CASSFFRAQQAFF

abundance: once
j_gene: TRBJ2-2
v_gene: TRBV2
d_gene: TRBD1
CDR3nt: TGTGCCAGCGGGGACAGGAACACCGGGGAGCTGTTTTTT
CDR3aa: CASGDRNTGELFF

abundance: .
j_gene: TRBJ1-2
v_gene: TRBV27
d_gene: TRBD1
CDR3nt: TGTGCCAGCACATACCCCAGGGACAGGGAAGGGTGGGGCTACACCTTC
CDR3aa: CASTYPRDREGWGYTF

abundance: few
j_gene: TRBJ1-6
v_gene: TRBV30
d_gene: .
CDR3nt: TGTGCCTGGAGCGCTAATTCACCCCTCCACTTT
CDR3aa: CAWSANSPLHF

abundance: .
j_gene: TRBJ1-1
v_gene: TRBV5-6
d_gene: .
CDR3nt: TGTGCCAGCAGCTTGTTAGGACAGTTAGACACTGAAGCTTTCTTT
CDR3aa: CASSLLGQLDTEAFF

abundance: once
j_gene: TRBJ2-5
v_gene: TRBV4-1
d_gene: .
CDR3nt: TGCGCCAGCAGCCGAGGATCGGGGCTCGGGACCCAGTACTTC
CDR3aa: CASSRGSGLGTQYF

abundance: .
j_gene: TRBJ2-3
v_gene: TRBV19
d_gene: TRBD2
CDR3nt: TGTGCCAGTAGTATTCGCGCTAGCGGGGGCACAGATACGCAGTATTTT
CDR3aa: CASSIRASGGTDTQYF

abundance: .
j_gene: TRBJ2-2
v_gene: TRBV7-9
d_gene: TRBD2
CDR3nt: TGTGCCAGCAGCCCACAGGGTAGCGGGGGGAACACCGGGGAGCTGTTTTTT
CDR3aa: CASSPQGSGGNTGELFF

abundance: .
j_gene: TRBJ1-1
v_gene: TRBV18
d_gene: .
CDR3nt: TGTGCCAGCTCAGCCGGGAACACTGAAGCTTTCTTT
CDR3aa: CASSAGNTEAFF

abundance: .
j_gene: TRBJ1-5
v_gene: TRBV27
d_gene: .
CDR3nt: TGTGCCAGCAGTTTTAATGTAGGGGAAGGGCAGCCCCAGCATTTT
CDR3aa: CASSFNVGEGQPQHF

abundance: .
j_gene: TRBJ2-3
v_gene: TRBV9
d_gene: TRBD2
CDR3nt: TGTGCCAGCAGCGTGACTAGCGGGGGGGCAGATACGCAGTATTTT
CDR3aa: CASSVTSGGADTQYF

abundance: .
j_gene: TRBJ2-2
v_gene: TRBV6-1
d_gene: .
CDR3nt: TGTGCCAGCAGTGGTCACAGGCTAAACACCGGGGAGCTGCTTTTT
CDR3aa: CASSGHRLNTGELLF

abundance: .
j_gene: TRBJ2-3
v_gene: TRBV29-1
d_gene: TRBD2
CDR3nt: TGCAGCGTTGTTAGCGGGGGCCCAGATACGCAGTATTTT
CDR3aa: CSVVSGGPDTQYF

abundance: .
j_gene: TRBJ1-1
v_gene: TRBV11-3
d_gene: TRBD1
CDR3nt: TGTGCCAGCAGCGAGGGACAGGGGGAGATGAACACTGAAGCTTTCTTT
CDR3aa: CASSEGQGEMNTEAFF

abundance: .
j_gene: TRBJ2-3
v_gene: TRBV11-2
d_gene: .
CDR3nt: TGTGCCAGCAGTCGAAACGGCCAGGGTTATAGCACAGATACGCAGTATTTT
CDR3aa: CASSRNGQGYSTDTQYF

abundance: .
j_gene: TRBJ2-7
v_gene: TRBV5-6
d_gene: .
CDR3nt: TGTGCCAGCAGCTTGGTTGCGGACGAGCAGTACTTC
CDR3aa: CASSLVADEQYF

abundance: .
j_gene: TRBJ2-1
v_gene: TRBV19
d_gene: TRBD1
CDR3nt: TGTGCCAGTAGTGTCCCCGGGACAGGGGTTAATGAGCAGTTCTTC
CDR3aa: CASSVPGTGVNEQFF

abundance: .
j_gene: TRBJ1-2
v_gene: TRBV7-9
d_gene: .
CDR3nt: TGTGCCAGCAGCTCCTACCGGGAGTTGCATGGCTACACCTTC
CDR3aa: CASSSYRELHGYTF

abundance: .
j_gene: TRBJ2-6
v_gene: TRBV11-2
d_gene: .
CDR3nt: TGTGCCAGCGGATCGGTAACTGGGGCCAACGTCCTGACTTTC
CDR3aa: CASGSVTGANVLTF